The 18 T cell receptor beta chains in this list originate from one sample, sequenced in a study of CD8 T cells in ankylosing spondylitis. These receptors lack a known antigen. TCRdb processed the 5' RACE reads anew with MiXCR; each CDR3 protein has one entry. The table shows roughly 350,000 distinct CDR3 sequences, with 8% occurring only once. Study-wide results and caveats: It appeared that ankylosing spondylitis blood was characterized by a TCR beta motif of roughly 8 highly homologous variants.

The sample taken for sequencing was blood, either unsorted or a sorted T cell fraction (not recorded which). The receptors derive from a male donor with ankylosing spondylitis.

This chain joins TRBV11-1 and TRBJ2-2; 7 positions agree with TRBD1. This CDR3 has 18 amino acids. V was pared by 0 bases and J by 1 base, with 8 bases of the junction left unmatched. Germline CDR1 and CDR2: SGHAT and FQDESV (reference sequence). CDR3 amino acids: CASSLARGTVMNTGELFF. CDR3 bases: TGTGCCAGCAGCTTAGCGCGAGGGACAGTTATGAACACCGGGGAGCTGTTTTTT.

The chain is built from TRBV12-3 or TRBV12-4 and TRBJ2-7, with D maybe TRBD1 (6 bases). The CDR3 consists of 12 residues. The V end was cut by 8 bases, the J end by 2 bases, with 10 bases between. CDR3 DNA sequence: TGTGCCAGCGGCCGGGACACCTACGAGCAGTACTTC. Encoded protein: CASGRDTYEQYF.

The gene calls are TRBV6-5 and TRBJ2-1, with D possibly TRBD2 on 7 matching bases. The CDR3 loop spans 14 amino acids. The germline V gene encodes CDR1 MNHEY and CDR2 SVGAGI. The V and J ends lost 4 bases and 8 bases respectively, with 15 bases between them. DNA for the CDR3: TGTGCCAGCAGTTTAGGGCGGGGGCTCGATGAGCAGTTCTTC. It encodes CASSLGRGLDEQFF.

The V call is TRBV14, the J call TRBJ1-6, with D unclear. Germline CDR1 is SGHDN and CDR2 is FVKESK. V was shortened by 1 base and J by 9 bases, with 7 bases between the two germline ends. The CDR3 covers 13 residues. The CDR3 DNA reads TGTGCCAGCAGCCAAGTTGGCGGTTCACCCCTCCACTTT. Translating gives CASSQVGGSPLHF.

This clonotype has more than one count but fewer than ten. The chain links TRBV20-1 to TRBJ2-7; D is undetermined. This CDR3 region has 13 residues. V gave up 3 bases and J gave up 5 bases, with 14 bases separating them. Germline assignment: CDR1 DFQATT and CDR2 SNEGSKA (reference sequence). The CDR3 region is CSARLGRLHEQYF. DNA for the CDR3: TGCAGTGCTAGGTTAGGGCGCCTCCACGAGCAGTACTTC.

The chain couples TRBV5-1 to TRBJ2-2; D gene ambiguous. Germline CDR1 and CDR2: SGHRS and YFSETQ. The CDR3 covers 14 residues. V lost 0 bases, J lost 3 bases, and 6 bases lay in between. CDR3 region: CASSLALDTGELFF. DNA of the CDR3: TGCGCCAGCAGCTTGGCGTTGGACACCGGGGAGCTGTTTTTT.

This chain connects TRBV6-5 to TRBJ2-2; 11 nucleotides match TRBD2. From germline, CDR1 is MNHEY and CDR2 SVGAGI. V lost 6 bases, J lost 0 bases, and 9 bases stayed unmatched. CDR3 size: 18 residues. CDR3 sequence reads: CASSSPRLAGTNTGELFF. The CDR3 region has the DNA TGTGCCAGCAGCTCCCCGAGACTAGCGGGAACGAACACCGGGGAGCTGTTTTTT.

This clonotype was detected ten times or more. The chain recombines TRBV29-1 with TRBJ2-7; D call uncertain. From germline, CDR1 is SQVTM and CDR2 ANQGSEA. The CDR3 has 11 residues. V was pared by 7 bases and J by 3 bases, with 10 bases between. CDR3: CSASWGYEQYF. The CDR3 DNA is TGCAGCGCCTCTTGGGGCTACGAGCAGTACTTC.

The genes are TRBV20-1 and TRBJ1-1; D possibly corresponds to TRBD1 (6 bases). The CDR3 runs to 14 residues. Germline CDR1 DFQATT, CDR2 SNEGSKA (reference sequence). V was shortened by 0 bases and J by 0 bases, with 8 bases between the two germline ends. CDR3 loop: CSARDRGLNTEAFF. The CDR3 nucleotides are TGCAGTGCTAGAGACAGGGGATTGAACACTGAAGCTTTCTTT.

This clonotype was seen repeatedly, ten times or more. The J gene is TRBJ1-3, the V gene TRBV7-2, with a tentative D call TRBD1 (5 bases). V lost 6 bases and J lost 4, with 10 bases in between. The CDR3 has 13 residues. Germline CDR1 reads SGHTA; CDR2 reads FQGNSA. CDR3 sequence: CASSYRTGNTIYF. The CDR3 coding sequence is TGTGCCAGCAGTTACAGGACAGGAAACACCATATATTTT.

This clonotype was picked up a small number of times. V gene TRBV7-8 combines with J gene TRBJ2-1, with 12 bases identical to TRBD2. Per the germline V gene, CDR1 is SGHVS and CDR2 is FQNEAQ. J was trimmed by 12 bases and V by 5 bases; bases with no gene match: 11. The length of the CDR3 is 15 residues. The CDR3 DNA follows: TGTGCCAGCAGCGTCGGGGCTAGCGGGAGGGCTTCGCAGTTCTTC. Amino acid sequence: CASSVGASGRASQFF.

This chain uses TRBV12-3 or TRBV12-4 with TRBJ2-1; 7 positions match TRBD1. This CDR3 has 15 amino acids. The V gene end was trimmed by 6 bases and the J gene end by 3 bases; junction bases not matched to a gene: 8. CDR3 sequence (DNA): TGTGCCAGCAGGGTAGACAGGGCAAGCTACAATGAGCAGTTCTTC. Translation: CASRVDRASYNEQFF.

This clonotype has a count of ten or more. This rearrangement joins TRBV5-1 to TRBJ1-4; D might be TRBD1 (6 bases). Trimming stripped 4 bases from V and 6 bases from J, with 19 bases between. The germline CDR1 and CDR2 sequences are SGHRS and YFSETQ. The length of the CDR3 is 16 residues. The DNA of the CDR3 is TGCGCCAGCAGCCCTAGGATCGGGGGGCCAGATGAAAAACTGTTTTTT. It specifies CASSPRIGGPDEKLFF.

The CDR3 DNA sequence: TGCAGTGCTAGAGATCAGGCTAGCGGGTCCTACGAGCAGTACTTC. This gives the protein CSARDQASGSYEQYF. The rearrangement joins TRBV20-1 to TRBJ2-7; 8 bases agree with TRBD2. This CDR3 comprises 15 residues. Germline V gene sequence: CDR1 DFQATT, CDR2 SNEGSKA (reference sequence). V gave up 0 bases and J gave up 1 base; unmatched junction bases: 5.

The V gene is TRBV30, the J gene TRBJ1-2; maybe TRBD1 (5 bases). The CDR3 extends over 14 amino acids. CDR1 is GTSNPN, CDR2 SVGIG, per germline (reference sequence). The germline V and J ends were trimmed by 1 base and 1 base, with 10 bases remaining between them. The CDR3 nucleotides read TGTGCCTGGAGTGGGGACTACCTTAACTATGGCTACACCTTC. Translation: CAWSGDYLNYGYTF.

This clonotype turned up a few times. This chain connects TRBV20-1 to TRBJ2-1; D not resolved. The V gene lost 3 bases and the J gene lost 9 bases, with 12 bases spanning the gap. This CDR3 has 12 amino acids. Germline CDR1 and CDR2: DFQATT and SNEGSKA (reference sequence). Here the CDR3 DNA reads TGCAGTGCTAGTTTCGTGGTTGGTGAGCAGTTCTTC. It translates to CSASFVVGEQFF.

Here the CDR3 DNA reads TGTGCCAGCAGCTTCGGGGCGGTTTACGAGCAGTACTTC. It encodes CASSFGAVYEQYF. The chain uses TRBV7-2 and TRBJ2-7; D might be TRBD1 or TRBD2, each matching 5 bases. The V gene lost 3 bases and the J gene lost 4 bases, with 10 bases spanning the gap. Per the germline V gene, CDR1 is SGHTA and CDR2 is FQGNSA. CDR3 length: 13 residues.

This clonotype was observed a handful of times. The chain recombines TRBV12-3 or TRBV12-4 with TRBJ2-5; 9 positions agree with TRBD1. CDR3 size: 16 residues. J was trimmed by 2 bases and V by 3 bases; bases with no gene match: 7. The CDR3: CASSFGGGQGQETQYF. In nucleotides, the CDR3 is TGTGCCAGCAGTTTTGGGGGCGGACAGGGGCAAGAGACCCAGTACTTC.